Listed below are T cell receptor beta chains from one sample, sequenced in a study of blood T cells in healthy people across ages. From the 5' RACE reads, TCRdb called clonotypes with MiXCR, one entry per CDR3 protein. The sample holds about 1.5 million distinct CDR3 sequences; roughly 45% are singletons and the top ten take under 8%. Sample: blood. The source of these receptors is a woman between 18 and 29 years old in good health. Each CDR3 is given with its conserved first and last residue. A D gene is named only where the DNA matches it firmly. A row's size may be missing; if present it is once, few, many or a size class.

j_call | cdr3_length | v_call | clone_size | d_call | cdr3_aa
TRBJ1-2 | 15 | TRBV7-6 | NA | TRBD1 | CASSPPYKGAYGYTF
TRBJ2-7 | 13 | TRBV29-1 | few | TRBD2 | CSVGAGEAYEQYF
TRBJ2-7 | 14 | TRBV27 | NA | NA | CASRPLEGPAVQYF
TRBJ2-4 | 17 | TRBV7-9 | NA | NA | CASSLSFWGGPKNIQYF
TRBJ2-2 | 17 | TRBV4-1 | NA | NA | CASSQDRRLRERGELFF
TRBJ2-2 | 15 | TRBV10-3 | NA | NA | CAISDDEDLTGELFF
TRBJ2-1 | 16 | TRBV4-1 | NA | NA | CASSQYLASSYNEQFF
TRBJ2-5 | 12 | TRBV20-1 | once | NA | CSATPSQETQYF
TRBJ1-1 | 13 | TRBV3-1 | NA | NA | CASSPERTTEAFF
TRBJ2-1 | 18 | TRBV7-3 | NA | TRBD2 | CASSLGSGGAFSYNEQFF
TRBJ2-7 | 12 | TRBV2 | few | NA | CASSDTTYEQYF
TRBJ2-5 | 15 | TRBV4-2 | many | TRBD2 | CASSRQLAGEETQYF
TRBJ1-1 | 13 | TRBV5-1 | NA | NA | CASSETTGTEAFF
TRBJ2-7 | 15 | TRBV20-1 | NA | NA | CSASSGQLISYEQYF
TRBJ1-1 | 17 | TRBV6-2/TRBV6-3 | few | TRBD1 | CASSYSQSRGLNTEAFF
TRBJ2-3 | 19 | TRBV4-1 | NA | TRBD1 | CASSQALLGQGNTTDTQYF
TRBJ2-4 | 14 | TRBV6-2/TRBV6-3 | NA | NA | CASTLRQGRDIQYF
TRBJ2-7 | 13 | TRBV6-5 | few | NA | CASGDLPSYEQYF
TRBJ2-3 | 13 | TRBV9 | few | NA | CASSPSAGDTQYF
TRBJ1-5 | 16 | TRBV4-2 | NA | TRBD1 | CASSQDKDRSNQPQHF
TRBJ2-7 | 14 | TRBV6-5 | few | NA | CASSYKGQPYEQYF
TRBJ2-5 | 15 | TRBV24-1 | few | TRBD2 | CATSDLWGGSETQYF
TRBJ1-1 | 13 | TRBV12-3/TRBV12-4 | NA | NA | CASSRGVFPEAFF
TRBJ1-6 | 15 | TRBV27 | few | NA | CASSSTGRGLSPLHF
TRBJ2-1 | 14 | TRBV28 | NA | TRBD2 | CASSIEGTSHEQFF
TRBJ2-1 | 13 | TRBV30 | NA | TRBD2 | CAWTSGVYNEQFF
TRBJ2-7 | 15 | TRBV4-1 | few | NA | CASSLGAGDTYEQYF